Following are 14 T cell receptor beta chains from one sample sequenced in a study of CD8 T cells in Susac syndrome. When the RNA was reverse transcribed, random hexamers were used with an input of about 0.45 to 1 ug. TCRdb re-called the immunoSEQ multiplex PCR reads with MiXCR, one entry per CDR3 protein. The data hold about 430,000 distinct CDR3 sequences, with approximately 85% observed a single time. Sequenced sample: CD8+ T cells from PBMCs. The receptors come from a human donor with multiple sclerosis.

The rearrangement uses TRBV11-2 and TRBJ2-7; 8 bases are shared with TRBD1. The ends lost 5 bases at V and 3 bases at J; junction bases unmatched: 6. In germline, CDR1 is SGHAT, CDR2 FQNNGV. The CDR3 spans 14 residues. The CDR3: CASSTGTGDYEQYF. Written as DNA, the CDR3 is TGTGCCAGCAGCACGGGGACAGGAGACTACGAGCAGTACTTC. Full variable domain (missing parts from reference TRBV11-2 and TRBJ2-7): EAGVAQSPRYKIIEKRQSVAFWCNPISGHATLYWYQQILGQGPKLLIQFQNNGVVDDSQLPKDRFSAERLKGVDSTLKIQPAKLEDSAVYLCASSTGTGDYEQYFGPGTRLTVT.

V usage is TRBV27 and J usage is TRBJ1-1, with D possibly matching TRBD1 (6 bases). The CDR3 sequence is 16 residues long. V was clipped by 3 bases and J by 1 base, with 15 bases between them. The germline CDR1 and CDR2 sequences are MNHEY and SMNVEV (reference sequence). The CDR3 reads CASSLGGPATNTEAFF. The CDR3 DNA follows: TGTGCCAGCAGTTTGGGGGGGCCTGCTACGAACACTGAAGCTTTCTTT.

This chain connects TRBV25-1 to TRBJ1-2, with D tentatively TRBD1 (5 bases). This CDR3 has 16 residues. Between the trimmed V and J ends, which lost 0 bases and 8 bases, there was a span of 19 bases. CDR1 is MGHDK, CDR2 SYGVNS, per germline. The CDR3 loop reads CASSEYFQGSFGGYTF. In DNA, the CDR3 is TGTGCCAGCAGTGAATATTTCCAGGGAAGTTTCGGGGGCTACACCTTC.

The chain couples TRBV29-1 to TRBJ2-1, with D perhaps TRBD2 (7 bases). The CDR3 contains 12 residues. V gave up 3 bases and J gave up 8 bases, with 11 bases separating them. The V gene's germline CDR1 is SQVTM and CDR2 ANQGSEA. This CDR3 reads CSVEVRGHEQFF. DNA of the CDR3: TGCAGCGTTGAGGTGCGGGGGCATGAGCAGTTCTTC.

The chain couples TRBV9 to TRBJ1-2; no clear D gene. CDR3 length: 12 residues. The V and J ends lost 3 bases and 7 bases respectively, with 10 bases between them. Germline CDR1 SGDLS, CDR2 YYNGEE. The CDR3 coding sequence is TGTGCCAGCAGCGAGGGATTTGTTGGCTACACCTTC. Amino acids: CASSEGFVGYTF.

This chain joins TRBV27 and TRBJ2-3; TRBD2 matches 7 bases. The ends lost 5 bases at V and 4 bases at J; junction bases unmatched: 9. Germline CDR1 and CDR2: MNHEY and SMNVEV (reference sequence). This CDR3 contains 15 residues. Here the CDR3 reads CASSRTGGTADTQYF. The DNA for the CDR3 is TGTGCCAGCAGTCGGACGGGAGGCACCGCAGATACGCAGTATTTT.

This clonotype occurred once. The chain couples TRBV4-1 to TRBJ1-5, with unresolved D. With 0 bases removed from V and 1 base from J, the gap between germline ends came to 7 bases. Germline assignment: CDR1 MGHRA and CDR2 YSYEKL. The CDR3 is 15 residues long. CDR3 residues: CASSQESMSNQPQHF. The CDR3 DNA follows: TGCGCCAGCAGCCAAGAATCCATGAGCAATCAGCCCCAGCATTTT.

This chain connects TRBV30 to TRBJ1-1; no definite D call. Trimming took off 3 bases at V and 2 bases at J, with 10 bases between the two ends. CDR1 is GTSNPN, CDR2 SVGIG, per germline (reference sequence). The CDR3 runs to 13 residues. CDR3 in DNA: TGTGCCTGGAGCCAAGATACTAACACTGAAGCTTTCTTT. Translating gives CAWSQDTNTEAFF.

This chain connects TRBV5-4 to TRBJ2-7, with D unresolved. Germline V CDR1 and CDR2: SGHNT, YYREEE (reference sequence). V was clipped by 0 bases and J by 6 bases, with 4 bases between them. The CDR3 contains 11 residues. As DNA, the CDR3 is TGTGCCAGCAGCTTGGAGGCCGAGCAGTACTTC. Its translation is CASSLEAEQYF.

This chain links TRBV18 with TRBJ2-1, with 10 bases aligning to TRBD1. The CDR3 is made up of 17 amino acids. CDR1 is KGHSH and CDR2 is LQKENI in the germline V gene. With 3 bases clipped from V and 3 bases from J, the junction kept 8 bases outside the gene matches. CDR3 sequence (DNA): TGTGCCAGCTCACCCGTATACAGGACAGGGGGCTACAATGAGCAGTTCTTC. Its translation: CASSPVYRTGGYNEQFF.

V gene TRBV14 combines with J gene TRBJ2-7; D not certain. Germline-derived CDR1 and CDR2 are SGHDN and FVKESK. The CDR3 spans 13 residues. Trimming took 3 bases from V and 1 from J, leaving 7 bases between them. The CDR3 DNA is TGTGCCAGCAGCCAGGCCGCGTCCTACGAGCAGTACTTC. Protein sequence: CASSQAASYEQYF.

This clonotype came up a few times. The chain employs TRBV28 and TRBJ2-7; D is uncertain. Trimming took 7 bases from V and 1 from J, leaving 11 bases between them. There are 13 residues in the CDR3. Per germline, CDR1 MDHEN and CDR2 SYDVKM. The CDR3 DNA follows: TGTGCCAGCACCCCCCCAGAGTCCTACGAGCAGTACTTC. Its protein product is CASTPPESYEQYF.

This clonotype was detected a few times. V and J are TRBV29-1 and TRBJ1-1, with 7 bases that match TRBD1. The V gene's germline CDR1 is SQVTM and CDR2 ANQGSEA. The CDR3 spans 13 residues. V lost 3 bases, J lost 1 base, and 2 bases stayed unmatched. The CDR3, as DNA: TGCAGCGTTGAGGGGACAGAGAACACTGAAGCTTTCTTT. Translating gives CSVEGTENTEAFF.

The chain combines TRBV10-3 with TRBJ1-5; D unresolved. Trimming took off 4 bases at V and 0 bases at J, with 10 bases between the two ends. Germline CDR1 is ENHRY and CDR2 is SYGVKD. CDR3 length: 15 residues. CDR3 residues: CAISGSSHSNQPQHF. CDR3 DNA: TGTGCCATCAGTGGGTCGAGTCATAGCAATCAGCCCCAGCATTTT.